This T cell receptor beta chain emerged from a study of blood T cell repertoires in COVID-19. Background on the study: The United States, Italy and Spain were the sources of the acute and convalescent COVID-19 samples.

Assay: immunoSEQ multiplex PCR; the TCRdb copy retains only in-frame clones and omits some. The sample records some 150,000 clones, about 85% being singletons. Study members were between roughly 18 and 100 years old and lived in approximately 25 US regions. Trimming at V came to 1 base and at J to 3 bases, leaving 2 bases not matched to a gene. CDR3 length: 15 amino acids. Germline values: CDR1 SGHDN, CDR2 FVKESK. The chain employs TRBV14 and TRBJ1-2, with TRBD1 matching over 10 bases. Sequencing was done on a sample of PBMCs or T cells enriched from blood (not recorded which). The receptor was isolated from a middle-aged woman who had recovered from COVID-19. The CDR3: CASSQVDRGHYGYTF. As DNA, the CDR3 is TGTGCCAGCAGCCAAGTTGACAGGGGGCACTATGGCTACACCTTC. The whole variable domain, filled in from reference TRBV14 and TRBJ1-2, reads EAGVTQFPSHSVIEKGQTVTLRCDPISGHDNLYWYRRVMGKEIKFLLHFVKESKQDESGMPNNRFLAERTGGTYSTLKVQPAELEDSGVYFCASSQVDRGHYGYTFGSGTRLTVV.